This TCR beta chain was captured in a study of Graves' ophthalmopathy and Graves' hyperthyroidism. Whole-study results and caveats: Ophthalmopathy progression cases were predicted by the model with 55% to 71% sensitivity and around 72% specificity.

Germline V CDR1 and CDR2: SGDLS, YYNGEE. V shed 3 bases and J 4 bases; nucleotides not matched to a gene: 10. This CDR3 is built from 16 residues. Researchers took RNA transcripts and amplified TCR beta CDR3 regions from them. Scientists carried out first-round RT-PCR using HTBI primers and then a second-round multiplex PCR. TCRdb reprocessed the multiplex PCR reads with MiXCR, giving one entry per CDR3 protein. This sample has 650,000 to 900,000 distinct CDR3 sequences, with 35% to 50% found just once. Ophthalmopathy donors' eye disease showed moderate-to-severe activity, CAS of at least 3, NOSPECS of at least 4 and duration under 3 months. As diagnostic evidence, clinical symptoms, serum thyroxine, TRAb, thyroid ultrasound and orbital computed tomography were relied upon. From fresh peripheral blood, 10 ml in volume, the PBMCs were obtained. This clonotype showed up just a few times. The antigen remains unidentified.

This sequence originates from an adult man with Graves' ophthalmopathy. This chain connects TRBV9 to TRBJ1-5; 7 bases match TRBD1. The sequencing input was peripheral blood. CDR3 loop: CASSATGDLRNQPQHF. The CDR3, as DNA: TGTGCCAGCAGCGCCACAGGGGACCTAAGGAATCAGCCCCAGCATTTT.